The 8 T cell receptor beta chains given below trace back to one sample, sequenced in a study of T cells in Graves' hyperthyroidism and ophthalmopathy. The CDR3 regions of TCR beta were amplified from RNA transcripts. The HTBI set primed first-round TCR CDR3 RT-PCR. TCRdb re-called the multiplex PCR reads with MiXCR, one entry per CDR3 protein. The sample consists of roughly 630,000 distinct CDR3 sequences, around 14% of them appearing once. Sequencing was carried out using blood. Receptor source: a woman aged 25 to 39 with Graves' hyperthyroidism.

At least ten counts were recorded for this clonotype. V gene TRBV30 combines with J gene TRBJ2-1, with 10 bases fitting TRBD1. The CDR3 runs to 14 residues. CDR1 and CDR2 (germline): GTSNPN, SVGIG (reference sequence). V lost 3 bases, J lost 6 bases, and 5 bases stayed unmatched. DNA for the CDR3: TGTGCCTGGAGGCAGGACAGGGGGGCCAATGAGCAGTTCTTC. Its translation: CAWRQDRGANEQFF.

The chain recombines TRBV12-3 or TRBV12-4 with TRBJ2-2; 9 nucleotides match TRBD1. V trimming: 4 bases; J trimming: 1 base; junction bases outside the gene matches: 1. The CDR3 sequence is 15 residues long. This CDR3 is CASSYRGQNTGELFF. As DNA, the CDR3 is TGTGCCAGCAGTTACAGGGGGCAGAACACCGGGGAGCTGTTTTTT.

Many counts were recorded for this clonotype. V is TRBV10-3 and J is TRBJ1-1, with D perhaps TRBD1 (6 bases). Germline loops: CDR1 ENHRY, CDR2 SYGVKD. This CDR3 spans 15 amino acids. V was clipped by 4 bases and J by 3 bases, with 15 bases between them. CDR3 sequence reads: CAISAVGGGDTEAFF. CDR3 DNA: TGTGCCATCAGTGCCGTCGGGGGGGGCGACACTGAAGCTTTCTTT.

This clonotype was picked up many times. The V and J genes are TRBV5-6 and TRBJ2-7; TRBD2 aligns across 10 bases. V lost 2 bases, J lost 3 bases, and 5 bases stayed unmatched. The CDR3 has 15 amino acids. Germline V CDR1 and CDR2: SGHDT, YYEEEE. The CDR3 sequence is CASSFLSGRGYEQYF. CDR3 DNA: TGTGCCAGCAGCTTCCTAAGCGGGAGGGGCTACGAGCAGTACTTC. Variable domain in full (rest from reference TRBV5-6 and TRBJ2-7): DAGVTQSPTHLIKTRGQQVTLRCSPKSGHDTVSWYQQALGQGPQFIFQYYEEEERQRGNFPDRFSGHQFPNYSSELNVNALLLGDSALYLCASSFLSGRGYEQYFGPGTRLTVT.

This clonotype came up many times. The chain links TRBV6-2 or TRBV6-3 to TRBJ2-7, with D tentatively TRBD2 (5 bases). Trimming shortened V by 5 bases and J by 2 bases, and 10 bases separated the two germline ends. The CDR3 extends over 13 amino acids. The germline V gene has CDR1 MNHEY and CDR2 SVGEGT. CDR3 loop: CASSRGRTYEQYF. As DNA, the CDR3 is TGTGCCAGCAGTAGAGGGCGAACCTACGAGCAGTACTTC.

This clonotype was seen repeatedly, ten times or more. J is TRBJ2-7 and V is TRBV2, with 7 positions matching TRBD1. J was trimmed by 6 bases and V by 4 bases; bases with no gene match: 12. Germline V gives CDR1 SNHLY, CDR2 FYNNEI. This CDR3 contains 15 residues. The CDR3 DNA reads TGTGCCAGCAGTGTTGAGGGGGCCTTGCCCTCCGAGCAGTACTTC. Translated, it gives CASSVEGALPSEQYF.

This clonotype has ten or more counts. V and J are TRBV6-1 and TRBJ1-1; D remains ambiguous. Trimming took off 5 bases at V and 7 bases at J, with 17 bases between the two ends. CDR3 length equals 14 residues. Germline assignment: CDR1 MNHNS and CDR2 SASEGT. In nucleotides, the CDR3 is TGTGCCAGCAGTCCGAACGAGGGAACGAGTGAAGCTTTCTTT. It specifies CASSPNEGTSEAFF.

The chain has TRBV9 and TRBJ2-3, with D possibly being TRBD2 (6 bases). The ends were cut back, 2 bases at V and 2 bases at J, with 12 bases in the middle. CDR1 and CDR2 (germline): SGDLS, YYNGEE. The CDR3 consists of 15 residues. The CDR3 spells CASSVAAGYTDTQYF. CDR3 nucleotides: TGTGCCAGCAGCGTCGCAGCGGGTTACACAGATACGCAGTATTTT.